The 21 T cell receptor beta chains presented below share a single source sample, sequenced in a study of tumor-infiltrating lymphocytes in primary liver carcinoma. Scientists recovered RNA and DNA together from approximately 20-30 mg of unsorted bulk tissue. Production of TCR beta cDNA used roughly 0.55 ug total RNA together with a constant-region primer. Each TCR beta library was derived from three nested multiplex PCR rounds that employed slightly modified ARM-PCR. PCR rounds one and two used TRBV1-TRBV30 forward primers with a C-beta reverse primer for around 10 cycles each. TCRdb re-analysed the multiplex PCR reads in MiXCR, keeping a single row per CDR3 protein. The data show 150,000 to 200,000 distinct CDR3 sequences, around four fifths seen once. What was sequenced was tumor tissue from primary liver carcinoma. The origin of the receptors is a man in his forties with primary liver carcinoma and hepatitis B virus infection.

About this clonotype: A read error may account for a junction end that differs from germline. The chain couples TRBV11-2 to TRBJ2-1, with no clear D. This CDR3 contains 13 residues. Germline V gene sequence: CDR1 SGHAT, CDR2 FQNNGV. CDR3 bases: TGTGCCAGCAATTCAGAATTATACAATGGGCAGTTCTTC. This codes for CASNSELYNGQFF.

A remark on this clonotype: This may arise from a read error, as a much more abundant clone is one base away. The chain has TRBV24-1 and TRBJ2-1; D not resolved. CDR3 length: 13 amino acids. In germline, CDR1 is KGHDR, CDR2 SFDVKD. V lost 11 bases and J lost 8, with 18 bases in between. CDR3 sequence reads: CAISLSRSDEQFF. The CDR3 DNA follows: TGTGCCATCTCCCTAAGCAGGTCAGATGAGCAGTTCTTC.

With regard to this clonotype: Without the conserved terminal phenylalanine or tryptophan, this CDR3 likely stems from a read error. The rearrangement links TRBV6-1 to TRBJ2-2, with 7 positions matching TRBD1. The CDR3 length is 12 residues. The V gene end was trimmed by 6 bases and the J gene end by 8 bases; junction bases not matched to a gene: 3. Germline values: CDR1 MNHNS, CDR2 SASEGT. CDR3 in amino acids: CASRQGNGELFI. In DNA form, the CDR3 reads TGTGCCAGCAGACAGGGGAATGGGGAGCTGTTTATT.

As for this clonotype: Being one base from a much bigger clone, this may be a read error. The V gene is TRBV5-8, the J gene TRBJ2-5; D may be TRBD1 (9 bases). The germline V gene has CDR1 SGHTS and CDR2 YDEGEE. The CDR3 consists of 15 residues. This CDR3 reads CANSGGQGAQETQYF. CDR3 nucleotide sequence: TGTGCCAACAGCGGGGGACAGGGAGCCCAAGAGACCCAGTACTTC.

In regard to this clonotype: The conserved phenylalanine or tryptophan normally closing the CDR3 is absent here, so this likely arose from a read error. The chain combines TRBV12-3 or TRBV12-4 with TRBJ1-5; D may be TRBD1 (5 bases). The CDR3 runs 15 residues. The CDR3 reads CASTRGTTINQPQHL. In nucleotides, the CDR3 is TGTGCCAGCACGCGGGGGACCACAATAAATCAACCCCAGCATCTT.

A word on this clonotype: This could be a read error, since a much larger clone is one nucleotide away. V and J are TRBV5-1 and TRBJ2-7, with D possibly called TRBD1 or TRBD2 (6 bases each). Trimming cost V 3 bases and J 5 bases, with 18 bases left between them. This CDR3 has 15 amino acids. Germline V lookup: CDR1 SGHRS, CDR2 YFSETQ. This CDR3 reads CASSSVTGRRDEQYF. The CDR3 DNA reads TGCGCCAGCAGCTCGGTTACAGGGAGGAGAGACGAGCAGTACTTC.

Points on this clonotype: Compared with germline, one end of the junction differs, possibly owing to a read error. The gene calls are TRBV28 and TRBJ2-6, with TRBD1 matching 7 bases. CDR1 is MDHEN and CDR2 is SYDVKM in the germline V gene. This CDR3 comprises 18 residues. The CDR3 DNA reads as TGTGCCAGCAACAGGGGTGAGACCGTCCTCTCTGTGGCCAACGTCCTGACTTTC. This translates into CASNRGETVLSVANVLTF.

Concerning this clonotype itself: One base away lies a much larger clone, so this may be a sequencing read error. The CDR3 sequence: CANSLGGETGELFF. CDR3 coding DNA: TGTGCCAACAGCTTAGGCGGGGAAACCGGGGAGCTGTTTTTT. V and J are TRBV11-2 and TRBJ2-2; possibly TRBD2 for D (6 bases). From germline, CDR1 is SGHAT and CDR2 FQNNGV. The CDR3 spans 14 residues.

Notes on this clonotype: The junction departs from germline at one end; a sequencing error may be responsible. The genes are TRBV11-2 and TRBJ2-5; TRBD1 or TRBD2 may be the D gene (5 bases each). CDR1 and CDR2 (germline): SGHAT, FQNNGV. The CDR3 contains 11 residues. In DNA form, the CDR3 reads TGTGTCGGCAGTTTGGGGGAGACCCAGCACTTC. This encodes CVGSLGETQHF.

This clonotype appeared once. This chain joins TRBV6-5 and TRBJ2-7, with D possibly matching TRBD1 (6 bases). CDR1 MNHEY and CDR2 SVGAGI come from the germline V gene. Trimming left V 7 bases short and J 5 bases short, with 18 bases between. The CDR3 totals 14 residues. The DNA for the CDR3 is TGTGCCAGCACTCCGGGACAAGGATTGAACGAGCAGTACTTC. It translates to CASTPGQGLNEQYF.

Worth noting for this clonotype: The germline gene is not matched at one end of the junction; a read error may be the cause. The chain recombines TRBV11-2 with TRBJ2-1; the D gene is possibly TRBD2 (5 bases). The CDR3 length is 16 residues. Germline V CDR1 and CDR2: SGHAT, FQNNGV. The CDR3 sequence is CANSLDCLALGHEQFF. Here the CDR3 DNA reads TGTGCCAACAGCTTAGATTGTTTAGCGTTAGGGCATGAGCAGTTCTTC.

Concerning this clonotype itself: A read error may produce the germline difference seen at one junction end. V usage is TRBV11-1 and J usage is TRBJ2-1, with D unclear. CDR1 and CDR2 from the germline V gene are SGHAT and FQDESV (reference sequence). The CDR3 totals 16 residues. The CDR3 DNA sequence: TGTGCCGGCAGCCCAGGCAGTACCGAGATTTACAATGAGCAGTTCTTC. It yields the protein CAGSPGSTEIYNEQFF.

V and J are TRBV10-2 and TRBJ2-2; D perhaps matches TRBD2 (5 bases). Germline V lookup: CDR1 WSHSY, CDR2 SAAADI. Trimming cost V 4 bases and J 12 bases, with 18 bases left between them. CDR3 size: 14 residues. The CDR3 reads CASSVRRGSGKLFF. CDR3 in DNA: TGCGCCAGCAGTGTACGAAGAGGGAGTGGGAAGCTGTTTTTT.

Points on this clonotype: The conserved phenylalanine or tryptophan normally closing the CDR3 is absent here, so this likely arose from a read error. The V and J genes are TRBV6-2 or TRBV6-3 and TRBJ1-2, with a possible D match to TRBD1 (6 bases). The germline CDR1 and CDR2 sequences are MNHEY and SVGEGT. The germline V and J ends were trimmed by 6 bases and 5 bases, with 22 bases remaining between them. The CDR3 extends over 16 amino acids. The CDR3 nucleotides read TGTGCCAGCAGGGGAAGTGAACAGGGCGTTAAGTATGGCTACACCTCC. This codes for CASRGSEQGVKYGYTS.

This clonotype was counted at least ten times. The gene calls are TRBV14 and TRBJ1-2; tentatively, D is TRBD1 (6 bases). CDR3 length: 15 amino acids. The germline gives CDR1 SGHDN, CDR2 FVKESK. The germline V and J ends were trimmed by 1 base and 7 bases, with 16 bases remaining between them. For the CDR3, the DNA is TGTGCCAGCAGCCAAGCAAGGACACAGGGCGCTGGCTACACCTTC. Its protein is CASSQARTQGAGYTF. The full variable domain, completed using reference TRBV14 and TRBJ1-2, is EAGVTQFPSHSVIEKGQTVTLRCDPISGHDNLYWYRRVMGKEIKFLLHFVKESKQDESGMPNNRFLAERTGGTYSTLKVQPAELEDSGVYFCASSQARTQGAGYTFGSGTRLTVV.

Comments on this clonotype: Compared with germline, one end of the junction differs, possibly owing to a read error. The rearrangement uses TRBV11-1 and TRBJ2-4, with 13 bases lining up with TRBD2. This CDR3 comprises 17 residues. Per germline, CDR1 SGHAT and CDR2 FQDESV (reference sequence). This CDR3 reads CISSLPGTSGTKNIQYF. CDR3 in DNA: TGTATCAGCAGCCTTCCCGGGACTAGCGGGACCAAAAACATTCAGTATTTC.

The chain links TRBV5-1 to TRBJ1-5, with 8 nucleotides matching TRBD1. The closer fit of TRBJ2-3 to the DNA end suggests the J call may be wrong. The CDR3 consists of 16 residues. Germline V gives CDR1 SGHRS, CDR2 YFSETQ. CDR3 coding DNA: TGCGCCAGCAGCTGGAGGGAACAGGGGGTAAATCAGCCCCAGTATTTT. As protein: CASSWREQGVNQPQYF.

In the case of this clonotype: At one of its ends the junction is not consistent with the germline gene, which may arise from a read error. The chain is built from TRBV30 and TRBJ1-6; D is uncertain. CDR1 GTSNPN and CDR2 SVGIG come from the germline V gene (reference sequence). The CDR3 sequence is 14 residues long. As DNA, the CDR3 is TGTGCGTGGAGAGGGCAGACAAACAATTCACCCCTCCACTTT. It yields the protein CAWRGQTNNSPLHF. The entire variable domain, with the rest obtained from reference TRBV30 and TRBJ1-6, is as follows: SQTIHQWPATLVQPVGSPLSLECTVEGTSNPNLYWYRQAAGRGLQLLFYSVGIGQISSEVPQNLSASRPQDRQFILSSKKLLLSDSGFYLCAWRGQTNNSPLHFGNGTRLTVT.

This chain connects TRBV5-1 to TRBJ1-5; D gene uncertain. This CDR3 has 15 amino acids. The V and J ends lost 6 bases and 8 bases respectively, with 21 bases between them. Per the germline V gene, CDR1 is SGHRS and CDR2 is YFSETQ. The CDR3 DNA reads TGCGCCAGCAATTTGATGGCATGGGATGGTGAGCCCCAGCATTTT. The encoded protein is CASNLMAWDGEPQHF.

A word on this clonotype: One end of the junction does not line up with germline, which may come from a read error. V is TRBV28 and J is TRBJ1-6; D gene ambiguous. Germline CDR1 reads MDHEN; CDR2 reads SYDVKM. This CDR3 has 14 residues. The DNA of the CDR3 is TGTGCCAGCTGTTTAGCCGAGTTAAATTCACCCCTCCACTTT. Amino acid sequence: CASCLAELNSPLHF.

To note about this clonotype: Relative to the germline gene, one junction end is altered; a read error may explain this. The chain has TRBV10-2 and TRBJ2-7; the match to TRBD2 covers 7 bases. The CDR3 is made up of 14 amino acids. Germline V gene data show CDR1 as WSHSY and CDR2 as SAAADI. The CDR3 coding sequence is TGCGCCAGCAGTGAGTCAGGACTAGGCTACGATCAGTACTTC. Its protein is CASSESGLGYDQYF.